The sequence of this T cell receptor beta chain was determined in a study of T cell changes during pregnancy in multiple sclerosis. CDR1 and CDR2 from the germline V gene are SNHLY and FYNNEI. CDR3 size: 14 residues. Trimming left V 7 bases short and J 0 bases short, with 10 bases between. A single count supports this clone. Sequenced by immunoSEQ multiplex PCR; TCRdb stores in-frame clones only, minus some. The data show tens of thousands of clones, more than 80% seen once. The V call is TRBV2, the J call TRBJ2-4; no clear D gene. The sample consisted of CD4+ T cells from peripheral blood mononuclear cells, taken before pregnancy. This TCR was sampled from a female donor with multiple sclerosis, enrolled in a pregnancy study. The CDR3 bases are TGTGCCAGCAACCGGGTAGTAGCCAAAAACATTCAGTACTTC. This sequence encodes CASNRVVAKNIQYF.